This T cell receptor beta chain emerged from a study of metastatic and nonmetastatic thyroid tumors. This CDR3 is 16 amino acids long. Trimming removed 1 base at V and 6 bases at J, with 20 bases between. Germline values: CDR1 SGHNT, CDR2 YYREEE (reference sequence). TCRdb re-clonotyped the PCR reads through MiXCR. The sample yields 50,000 or so clones, 24% seen once. Thyroid surgery took place with no prior treatment in any patient. The sequence derives from a male donor with papillary thyroid cancer or a benign thyroid nodule (not recorded which). Some clones in this sample may be carry-over from other donors' samples. Source material: blood. The rearrangement uses TRBV5-4 and TRBJ2-7; the D is unclear. CDR3 sequence: CASSLSWGVLGPEQYF. The CDR3 DNA sequence: TGTGCCAGCAGCTTGAGCTGGGGTGTTTTAGGACCCGAGCAGTACTTC.